The 18 T cell receptor beta chains reported below all come from one sample, sequenced in a study of T cells in Graves' hyperthyroidism and ophthalmopathy (dated by TCRdb to 2018 to 2020). Library preparation employed multiplex PCR. The reads were generated on an Illumina HiSeq 2000. The TCR beta CDR3 regions were amplified from RNA transcripts. A first-round RT-PCR of the TCR CDR3 used the HTBI primer set with the Qiagen OneStep RT-PCR kit. TCRdb applied fastp at Q25 and MiXCR to the public reads, then kept only in-frame beta chains. Under each unique CDR3 protein, matching rows form one entry showing the most common genes and DNA. Present in this sample are 500,000 to 550,000 distinct CDR3 sequences, 20% of which were seen just once. The ten largest clones take up about 50% of the sample. The sample was blood. Receptors originate from a man aged 35-49 years with Graves' ophthalmopathy.

About this clonotype itself: Just one base apart from a much larger clone, this may be a read error. J is TRBJ2-3 and V is TRBV27, with 8 bases lining up with TRBD2. V was clipped by 5 bases and J by 3 bases; unmatched bases: 7. The germline CDR1 and CDR2 sequences are MNHEY and SMNVEV (reference sequence). The CDR3 sequence is 15 residues long. The CDR3 DNA sequence: TGTGCCAGCAGTGATGGTGCGGGAGGAACAGATACGCAGTATTTT. Residues: CASSDGAGGTDTQYF.

The table lists this clonotype with many counts. This rearrangement joins TRBV20-1 to TRBJ2-1; 8 positions agree with TRBD2. The CDR3 consists of 14 residues. CDR1 and CDR2 from the germline V gene are DFQATT and SNEGSKA (reference sequence). J was trimmed by 6 bases and V by 6 bases; bases with no gene match: 10. CDR3 DNA sequence: TGCAGTGCCCCCGGGAGGGAGCCACTCAATGAGCAGTTCTTC. This encodes CSAPGREPLNEQFF.

This clonotype was recorded a few times. This chain links TRBV7-9 with TRBJ2-4; D is tentatively TRBD1 or TRBD2 (5 bases each). The germline CDR1 and CDR2 sequences are SEHNR and FQNEAQ (reference sequence). V dropped 5 bases and J dropped 3 bases, with 14 bases sitting between them. The CDR3 has 15 residues. The CDR3 loop is CASSETGRLKNIQYF. In nucleotides, the CDR3 is TGTGCCAGCAGCGAAACGGGACGACTCAAAAACATTCAGTACTTC.

This clonotype was observed a few times. The chain recombines TRBV7-2 with TRBJ2-4; D remains ambiguous. The germline gives CDR1 SGHTA, CDR2 FQGNSA. V was clipped by 1 base and J by 0 bases, with 10 bases between them. The CDR3 is 16 residues long. This CDR3 reads CASSLGSYLAKNIQYF. The DNA for the CDR3 is TGTGCCAGCAGCTTAGGGAGCTACTTAGCCAAAAACATTCAGTACTTC.

The chain has TRBV5-6 and TRBJ1-5; 7 bases agree with TRBD1. CDR1 is SGHDT and CDR2 is YYEEEE in the germline V gene. The CDR3 runs 13 residues. The junction had 5 bases not matched to a gene; V was cut back by 5 bases and J by 6 bases. The CDR3 nucleotides read TGTGCCAGCAGTCAGGGGGAGGCTCAGCCCCAGCATTTT. This codes for CASSQGEAQPQHF.

Of note for this clonotype: A much bigger clone sits one base away, suggesting this may be a read error. This CDR3 is missing its conserved last phenylalanine or tryptophan, likely due to a read error. The V and J genes are TRBV10-3 and TRBJ2-7; D is tentatively TRBD1 or TRBD2 (6 bases each). The germline gives CDR1 ENHRY, CDR2 SYGVKD. V lost 10 bases, J lost 5 bases, and 18 bases lay in between. This CDR3 contains 13 residues. The CDR3 spells CATRGGTSNEQYL. The CDR3 DNA sequence: TGTGCCACCAGGGGCGGGACCTCTAACGAGCAGTACCTC.

This clonotype was counted ten times or more. V gene TRBV30 combines with J gene TRBJ1-1; D is undetermined. This CDR3 spans 12 amino acids. V gave up 4 bases and J gave up 4 bases, with 10 bases separating them. Looked up from germline, CDR1 is GTSNPN and CDR2 is SVGIG (reference sequence). This chain's CDR3 is CAWIPWGTEAFF. For the CDR3, the DNA is TGTGCCTGGATCCCCTGGGGCACTGAAGCTTTCTTT.

The V and J genes are TRBV20-1 and TRBJ2-1; 7 positions agree with TRBD2. Germline values: CDR1 DFQATT, CDR2 SNEGSKA (reference sequence). V was pared by 5 bases and J by 5 bases, with 9 bases of the junction left unmatched. This CDR3 has 14 residues. CDR3: CSALRASGNNEQFF. DNA of the CDR3: TGCAGTGCTCTACGGGCTAGCGGTAACAATGAGCAGTTCTTC.

This clonotype was seen a few times. The genes are TRBV20-1 and TRBJ2-1; D might be TRBD2 (6 bases). Germline CDR1 and CDR2: DFQATT and SNEGSKA (reference sequence). V lost 1 base, J lost 10 bases, and 11 bases lay in between. The CDR3 totals 12 residues. The DNA of the CDR3 is TGCAGTGCTAGAGCTCGGAGGGCGGAGCAGTTCTTC. It is translated as CSARARRAEQFF.

This clonotype was seen repeatedly, ten times or more. This chain connects TRBV6-1 to TRBJ2-5; D may be TRBD1 (6 bases). CDR3 length: 14 residues. The V gene lost 6 bases and the J gene lost 2 bases, with 13 bases spanning the gap. Germline-derived CDR1 and CDR2 are MNHNS and SASEGT. For the CDR3, the DNA is TGTGCCAGCAGCCCTTGGACAGATCAAGAGACCCAGTACTTC. Protein: CASSPWTDQETQYF.

J is TRBJ2-5 and V is TRBV6-1; 8 bases are a match to TRBD2. Per the germline V gene, CDR1 is MNHNS and CDR2 is SASEGT. V shed 6 bases, J shed 5 bases, and the junction held 23 bases outside the gene matches. The CDR3 sequence is 19 residues long. The CDR3 region is CASSPRTSRRGETGETQYF. DNA of the CDR3: TGTGCCAGCAGCCCAAGGACTAGCCGGAGAGGGGAAACAGGGGAGACCCAGTACTTC.

Concerning this clonotype itself: Germline is not matched at one junction end, which may reflect a read error. The V call is TRBV5-1, the J call TRBJ2-1; D ambiguous. Germline loops: CDR1 SGHRS, CDR2 YFSETQ. The CDR3 has 14 amino acids. For the CDR3, the DNA is TGCGTCAGCAGCTTGGCCATGGAAGTGCGGGAGCAGTTCTTC. It codes for CVSSLAMEVREQFF.

In regard to this clonotype: Because the CDR3 is missing its conserved closing phenylalanine or tryptophan, this is likely a read error. The genes are TRBV18 and TRBJ1-1, with D unresolved. V was clipped by 5 bases and J by 0 bases, with 7 bases between them. The CDR3 has 13 amino acids. Germline V gives CDR1 KGHSH, CDR2 LQKENI. The CDR3 is CASSGDLNTEAFL. As DNA, the CDR3 is TGTGCCAGCTCAGGGGATTTGAACACTGAAGCTTTCCTT.

There are a few counts of this clonotype. The gene calls are TRBV12-3 or TRBV12-4 and TRBJ1-5; D may be TRBD1 (6 bases). The V end lost 2 bases, the J end lost 6 bases, and 11 bases lay between the germline ends. The CDR3 has 14 amino acids. Written as DNA, the CDR3 is TGTGCCAGCAGTTTATCAGGGGAAGGTCAGCCCCAGCATTTT. Translated, it gives CASSLSGEGQPQHF.

This clonotype was seen a few times. The CDR3 protein is CASSYSDGYNEQFF. CDR3 DNA: TGTGCCAGCAGTTACTCGGACGGGTACAATGAGCAGTTCTTC. The V and J genes are TRBV6-2 or TRBV6-3 and TRBJ2-1; D call uncertain. The germline CDR1 and CDR2 sequences are MNHEY and SVGEGT. This CDR3 is 14 amino acids long. V was cut by 0 bases and J by 4 bases, with 7 bases left in between.

This clonotype was recorded many times. This chain joins TRBV12-3 or TRBV12-4 and TRBJ1-4; the D is unclear. The CDR3 is 14 amino acids. Deletions cut 6 bases from V and 9 bases from J, with 17 bases between. The CDR3 DNA follows: TGTGCCAGCAGGGAGCGGACGGGAAATAAAAAACTGTTTTTT. It translates to CASRERTGNKKLFF.

CDR3 region: CSVSSRGNTEAFF. Here the CDR3 DNA reads TGCAGCGTTTCATCCAGGGGGAACACTGAAGCTTTCTTT. The chain joins TRBV29-1 to TRBJ1-1; TRBD1 might be the D (6 bases). There are 13 residues in the CDR3. The germline V and J ends were trimmed by 5 bases and 1 base, with 11 bases remaining between them. Germline-derived CDR1 and CDR2 are SQVTM and ANQGSEA.

Written as DNA, the CDR3 is TGTGCCAGCAGCCCCGGGCCCGTCACAAGCATCTCACCCCTCCACTTT. Residues: CASSPGPVTSISPLHF. The gene calls are TRBV28 and TRBJ1-6; D remains ambiguous. The CDR3 is 16 amino acids. Germline V gene lookup returns CDR1 MDHEN and CDR2 SYDVKM. Trimming took 6 bases from V and 10 from J, leaving 22 bases between them.